The present entry profiles one T cell receptor (beta chain) with its context. Its binding antigen is unknown. The sample holds no much larger clone one base away, and base qualities are not on file. This specimen comes from a study of blood T cell repertoires in COVID-19 (TCRdb year 2020). About the study as a whole: The collaborator samples originated in the United States, Italy and Spain and spanned the acute and convalescent phases of COVID-19. The prospective study material was composed of cDNA or gDNA derived from T cells, B-cell-depleted T cells, or PBMCs. Where HLA class I and class II types were available, the types were taken from metadata supplied by the sample provider, not from assay-based typing. The samples were drawn from two sources: the first 160 participants of the ongoing ImmuneRACE study, and fewer than 1,500 subjects contributed by 6 global collaborators. The sample metadata nearly always contained a de-identified subject ID, COVID-19 status, age in years and sex. The repertoires were released in a freely available public database intended as a resource for research on the immune response to SARS-CoV-2. Subjects who had been exposed to COVID-19, were actively infected with it, or had recovered from it provided the deeply sampled blood TCRbeta repertoires that made up the dataset.

The research as a whole found: The quantity of clinical and demographic metadata differed by source and by participant and was supplied without curation.

Ends trimmed: V by 4 bases, J by 4 bases; bases unmatched to a gene: 8. The CDR3 sequence holds 15 residues, the cysteine and phenylalanine included. The kept DNA is CDR3 alone, 45 bases in frame from the first base. CDR1 and CDR2 are read off the germline V gene as MNHEY and SVGAGI. TCRbeta CDR3 regions were amplified from genomic DNA by means of the immunoSEQ Assay, a bias-controlled multiplex PCR. In the original analysis: Within the assay, amplification of reference gene primers was used to estimate how many nucleated cells each sample contained. Sequence reads were collapsed and filtered to measure the absolute abundance of every unique TCRbeta CDR3 rearrangement. For each sample, productive Simpson clonality was calculated by taking the square root of Simpson's diversity index across productive rearrangements. TCRdb holds this immuneACCESS table with in-frame rearrangements only. Some clones are missing; in checked studies, unresolved V genes explain under half, and the rest has no known cause. That table gives V, J and clone size, and the DNA gave D and trimming. The sample table contains approximately 300,000 clones; only one count was recorded for around nine tenths of them. Of the sample, roughly a tenth falls within the top ten clones.

Participants in the prospective study were enrolled through a virtual design, were aged roughly 18 to 100 years, and lived in about 25 United States geographic areas. In the prospective study, cohorts were assigned on the basis of participant-reported clinical history obtained from a screening survey and a study questionnaire. ImmuneRACE Cohort 3 recovered participants were defined by two consecutive negative NP/OP PCR tests, healthcare professional clearance, or symptom resolution. In the prospective study, mobile phlebotomists collected whole blood, serum and a nasopharyngeal or oropharyngeal swab from each participant. Prospective study participants could optionally give additional blood draws and questionnaires over an approximately two-month period. Before DNA extraction, prospective study blood samples were shipped either frozen or at room temperature.

Sequencing was done on a sample of PBMCs or T cells enriched from blood (not recorded which). This clonotype was obtained from a woman in her thirties who had recovered from COVID-19. The chain is encoded by TRBV6-5 joined to TRBJ1-1; TRBD1 aligns with 8 central bases. The DNA sequence is given as TGTGCCAGCAGTTTGGGCGGACAGGGTGGCACTGAAGCTTTCTTT. The resulting protein is CASSLGGQGGTEAFF.